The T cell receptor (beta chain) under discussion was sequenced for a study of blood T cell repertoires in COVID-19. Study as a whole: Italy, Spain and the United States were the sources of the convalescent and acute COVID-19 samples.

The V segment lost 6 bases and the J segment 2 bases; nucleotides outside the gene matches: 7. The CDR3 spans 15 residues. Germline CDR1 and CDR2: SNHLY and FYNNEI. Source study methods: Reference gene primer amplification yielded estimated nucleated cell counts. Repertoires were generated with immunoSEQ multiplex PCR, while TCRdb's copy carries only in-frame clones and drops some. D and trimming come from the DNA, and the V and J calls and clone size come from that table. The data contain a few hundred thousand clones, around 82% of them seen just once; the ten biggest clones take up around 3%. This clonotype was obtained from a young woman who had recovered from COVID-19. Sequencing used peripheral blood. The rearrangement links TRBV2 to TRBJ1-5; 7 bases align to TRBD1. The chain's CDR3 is CASSQQGTGNQPQHF. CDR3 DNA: TGTGCCAGCAGCCAACAGGGGACGGGCAATCAGCCCCAGCATTTT.